This TCR beta chain is from a study of CD8+ T cells in alopecia areata. Study-wide context: Percentage of affected scalp area was the basis on which treated patients' severity was scored.

Treatment specified: oral pan-JAK inhibitor, 5-10 mg twice daily. RNA extraction was followed by reverse transcription into cDNA, which acted as the sequencing template. TCRdb's table, derived via immunoSEQ multiplex PCR, lists solely in-frame clones and lacks some. The sample holds fewer than 250,000 clones, more than 55% seen once. Regarding this clone: Its target is not known.

Overall study results and limits: Higher clonality and more expanded CD8+ clones appeared in lesional than normal scalp.

The CDR3 spans 12 residues. From germline, CDR1 is SGHVS and CDR2 FQNEAQ. V lost 5 bases to trimming and J lost 4 bases, with 6 bases between them. This chain uses TRBV7-8 with TRBJ2-1; D gene ambiguous. This TCR was recovered from a human donor with alopecia areata. Specimen: CD4+ T cells sorted from blood, collected at week 4, from a patient treated with tofacitinib. CDR3 nucleotides: TGTGCCAGCAGCCCACTTTACAATGAGCAGTTCTTC. Translation: CASSPLYNEQFF.